The 16 T cell receptor beta chains reported below all come from one sample, sequenced in a study of shared clonotypes between healthy human individuals (dated by TCRdb to the early 2020s). Library construction relied on the immunoSEQ multiplex PCR assay. Here the immuneACCESS table is served through TCRdb, limited to in-frame sequences with V and J called. Missing clones are a known gap in these copies; in checked studies unresolved V genes cover under half, and the rest lacks a known reason. Within this sample are about 2 million clones, with roughly 96% of them counted one time only. The top ten clones comprise more than 0.1% of the sample. Sequencing used naive CD4+ T cells sorted from blood. The cell subset or site label here, explained by the study, means: CD45RA+ positively selected. Source of these receptors: a man aged 18 to 35 in good health.

This clone occurred once. This rearrangement joins TRBV30 to TRBJ1-2, with D unclear. V was shortened by 1 base and J by 4 bases, with 10 bases between the two germline ends. This CDR3 is built from 13 residues. The germline CDR1 and CDR2 sequences are GTSNPN and SVGIG (reference sequence). CDR3 in amino acids: CAWSAVNLYGYTF. In nucleotides, the CDR3 is TGTGCCTGGAGTGCGGTAAACCTCTATGGCTACACCTTC.

The chain has TRBV10-1 and TRBJ1-3; D uncertain. Deletions cut 3 bases from V and 0 bases from J, with 12 bases between. Germline CDR1 WNHNN, CDR2 SYGVQD (reference sequence). The CDR3 has 16 amino acids. The CDR3 DNA is TGCGCCAGCAGTGAAGGCGGATTAAGCTCTGGAAACACCATATATTTT. It encodes CASSEGGLSSGNTIYF.

Here the CDR3 DNA reads TGTGCCAGCAGTGAAGCGGTGAGGGTTGAAGCTTTCTTT. This codes for CASSEAVRVEAFF. V and J are TRBV6-1 and TRBJ1-1, with no clear D. V was shortened by 0 bases and J by 7 bases, with 9 bases between the two germline ends. The germline CDR1 and CDR2 sequences are MNHNS and SASEGT. This CDR3 region has 13 residues.

A single count supports this clone. Different DNA sequences within this sample yield the same CDR3. V and J are TRBV5-1 and TRBJ2-7, with 9 bases fitting TRBD1. CDR1 and CDR2 (germline): SGHRS, YFSETQ. This CDR3 contains 12 residues. The V segment lost 4 bases and the J segment 7 bases; nucleotides outside the gene matches: 3. As DNA, the CDR3 is TGCGCCAGCAGCCTCGGACAGGGGGAGCAGTACTTC. The encoded protein is CASSLGQGEQYF.

Notes on this clone: This same CDR3 is encoded by further DNA sequences in the sample. The chain joins TRBV6-1 to TRBJ2-2, with 7 bases fitting TRBD1. CDR3 length: 13 amino acids. Trimming took 4 bases from V and 6 from J; bases not matched to a gene: 2. Germline V gene data show CDR1 as MNHNS and CDR2 as SASEGT. The CDR3 sequence: CASSGQGSGELFF. DNA for the CDR3: TGTGCCAGCAGTGGACAGGGTTCCGGGGAGCTGTTTTTT.

V is TRBV6-5 and J is TRBJ2-2; D gene uncertain. CDR1 is MNHEY and CDR2 is SVGAGI in the germline V gene. The CDR3 spans 15 residues. The V and J ends lost 4 bases and 6 bases respectively, with 15 bases between them. Written as DNA, the CDR3 is TGTGCCAGCAGTTCCCCAGTCCTGCACGCCGGGGAGCTGTTTTTT. It codes for CASSSPVLHAGELFF.

V gene TRBV6-6 combines with J gene TRBJ2-7; TRBD1 matches at 10 bases. Trimming at V came to 4 bases and at J to 5 bases, leaving 5 bases not matched to a gene. The CDR3 is made up of 14 amino acids. The germline V gene encodes CDR1 MNHNY and CDR2 SVGAGI (reference sequence). The CDR3 DNA reads as TGTGCCAGCAGTTGGACCGGGACAGGGGACGAGCAGTACTTC. It encodes CASSWTGTGDEQYF.

Here the CDR3 reads CASSLSYARGIVSEQYF. The CDR3 DNA reads as TGTGCCAGCAGCTTAAGTTATGCGAGGGGCATTGTCAGCGAGCAGTACTTC. The chain links TRBV11-2 to TRBJ2-7; either TRBD1 or TRBD2 may fit D (5 bases each). Germline CDR1 reads SGHAT; CDR2 reads FQNNGV. The V and J ends lost 2 bases and 6 bases respectively, with 23 bases between them. The CDR3 runs 17 residues.

J is TRBJ2-5 and V is TRBV7-2; TRBD2 is a possible D gene (6 bases). The germline V gene has CDR1 SGHTA and CDR2 FQGNSA. The CDR3 spans 16 residues. Deletions cut 2 bases from V and 2 bases from J, with 15 bases between. CDR3 coding DNA: TGTGCCAGCAGCTTAATGGGGTCGGGGGAACAAGAGACCCAGTACTTC. This codes for CASSLMGSGEQETQYF.

DNA of the CDR3: TGCGCCAGCAGCCAGGATTCGGCAGGGGCCTTCTATGGCTACACCTTC. It encodes CASSQDSAGAFYGYTF. This rearrangement joins TRBV4-1 to TRBJ1-2; D may be TRBD1 (6 bases). V lost 3 bases and J 4 bases, leaving 18 bases between the germline ends. Germline V gene data show CDR1 as MGHRA and CDR2 as YSYEKL. This CDR3 has 16 residues.

Notes on this clone: Other nucleotide sequences from this sample produce the same CDR3. This chain uses TRBV15 with TRBJ1-2, with D perhaps matching TRBD1 (5 bases). Germline CDR1 LNHNV, CDR2 YYDKDF (reference sequence). CDR3 length: 13 residues. Trimming pared 3 bases from V and 2 bases from J, leaving 7 bases between. In nucleotides, the CDR3 is TGTGCCACCAGCAGGGACATAAACTATGGCTACACCTTC. Amino acid sequence: CATSRDINYGYTF.

The chain combines TRBV7-9 with TRBJ1-5, with D maybe TRBD1 (5 bases). In germline, CDR1 is SEHNR, CDR2 FQNEAQ (reference sequence). Trimming stripped 5 bases from V and 3 bases from J, with 14 bases between. The CDR3 extends over 15 amino acids. The CDR3: CASSLEAGTNQPQHF. As DNA, the CDR3 is TGTGCCAGCAGCCTCGAAGCAGGGACCAATCAGCCCCAGCATTTT.

With regard to this clone: Different DNA sequences within this sample yield the same CDR3. The chain carries TRBV7-2 and TRBJ2-1; no clear D gene. The CDR3 consists of 15 residues. V was shortened by 1 base and J by 4 bases, with 11 bases between the two germline ends. Germline V gene data show CDR1 as SGHTA and CDR2 as FQGNSA. The CDR3 region is CASSLDGLAYNEQFF. Here the CDR3 DNA reads TGTGCCAGCAGCTTAGACGGCCTGGCTTACAATGAGCAGTTCTTC.

This chain connects TRBV10-3 to TRBJ1-1, with TRBD1 matching 7 bases. Germline V lookup: CDR1 ENHRY, CDR2 SYGVKD. The CDR3 is 13 residues long. The ends lost 10 bases at V and 5 bases at J; junction bases unmatched: 10. Here the CDR3 reads CATSGQMETEAFF. The CDR3, as DNA: TGTGCCACGTCGGGACAGATGGAGACTGAAGCTTTCTTT.

The chain carries TRBV5-1 and TRBJ2-2; D call uncertain. The germline V and J ends were trimmed by 0 bases and 1 base, with 10 bases remaining between them. Germline V gene lookup returns CDR1 SGHRS and CDR2 YFSETQ. This CDR3 is 16 amino acids long. The CDR3 is CASSLVALMNTGELFF. In nucleotides, the CDR3 is TGCGCCAGCAGCTTGGTAGCACTCATGAACACCGGGGAGCTGTTTTTT.

The chain links TRBV19 to TRBJ1-5; D unresolved. Germline-derived CDR1 and CDR2 are LNHDA and SQIVND (reference sequence). Between the trimmed V and J ends, which lost 7 bases and 3 bases, there was a span of 7 bases. The length of the CDR3 is 12 residues. The CDR3 nucleotides are TGTGCCAGTACCCGAGCCAATCAGCCCCAGCATTTT. This sequence encodes CASTRANQPQHF. The whole variable domain, remainder taken from reference TRBV19 and TRBJ1-5, is DGGITQSPKYLFRKEGQNVTLSCEQNLNHDAMYWYRQDPGQGLRLIYYSQIVNDFQKGDIAEGYSVSREKKESFPLTVTSAQKNPTAFYLCASTRANQPQHFGDGTRLSIL.